The sequence of this TCR beta chain was determined in a study of cytomegalovirus exposure and HLA in healthy donors. Study-level results: Rarity characterized most TCR sequences, yet some public TCRs appeared in many donors.

The trim removed 2 bases at V and 5 bases at J, leaving 7 bases unmatched. From germline, CDR1 is MDHEN and CDR2 SYDVKM. The CDR3 contains 16 residues. Comments on this clone: Antigen: not known.

A multiplex PCR was run with 60 Vbeta primers and 13 Jbeta primers. The assay was immunoSEQ multiplex PCR, and TCRdb's table has in-frame clones only and misses some. The data hold approximately 190,000 clones, with roughly 85% observed a single time. The source is a woman between 18 and 30 years old in good health and CMV-seronegative. V is TRBV28 and J is TRBJ2-5, with 11 bases matching TRBD2. The sequencing input was PBMCs. CDR3 in amino acids: CASSLVSGRARETQYF. The CDR3 coding sequence is TGTGCCAGCAGTTTAGTTAGCGGGAGGGCCAGGGAGACCCAGTACTTC.